Below, one T cell receptor beta chain is given with its context. The sample originates from a study of blood T cells in healthy people across ages. V trimming: 0 bases; J trimming: 7 bases; junction bases outside the gene matches: 9. Germline CDR1 is DFQATT and CDR2 is SNEGSKA (reference sequence). The CDR3 runs 15 residues. Using a J-beta primer mix together with a sample-barcoded 5' primer, a second PCR was run for roughly 6 to 12 cycles. TCRdb reanalysed the 5' RACE reads using MiXCR and keeps one entry per CDR3 protein. The table records about 290,000 distinct CDR3 sequences, about 25% of them present only once.

The V gene is TRBV20-1, the J gene TRBJ2-7; 10 bases are a match to TRBD1. The sample comprised blood. The TCR originated in a woman aged 70-85 years in good health. As DNA, the CDR3 is TGCAGTGCTAGAGACACCGGGACAGGGGCGTGGGAGCAGTACTTC. Translated, it gives CSARDTGTGAWEQYF.